Following are 5 T cell receptor beta chains from one sample sequenced in a study of blood T cell repertoires in COVID-19. Some clones are missing from TCRdb's copy, which holds only in-frame ones; the method was immunoSEQ multiplex PCR. The sample consists of under 450,000 clones, approximately 86% of them appearing once. The source material was peripheral blood. These TCRs come from a woman in her sixties with COVID-19, enrolled during active disease.

The gene calls are TRBV10-3 and TRBJ2-7, with D possibly matching TRBD2 (6 bases). V shed 3 bases and J shed 2 bases, with 11 bases lying between them. Germline V gives CDR1 ENHRY, CDR2 SYGVKD. This CDR3 has 14 residues. CDR3 sequence: CAISDRGTAYEQYF. CDR3 nucleotide sequence: TGTGCCATCAGTGATCGGGGGACTGCCTACGAGCAGTACTTC.

This clone was counted a few times. This chain connects TRBV18 to TRBJ1-6; 7 bases match TRBD1. Looked up from germline, CDR1 is KGHSH and CDR2 is LQKENI. The CDR3 extends over 15 amino acids. The V and J ends lost 3 bases and 10 bases, in that order; junction bases with no gene match: 9. In DNA form, the CDR3 reads TGTGCCAGCTCACCTAAAGAGGGGGCGGGATCACCCCTCCACTTT. It specifies CASSPKEGAGSPLHF. Based on the CDR3 plus reference TRBV18 and TRBJ1-6, the full variable domain is NAGVMQNPRHLVRRRGQEARLRCSPMKGHSHVYWYRQLPEEGLKFMVYLQKENIIDESGMPKERFSAEFPKEGPSILRIQQVVRGDSAAYFCASSPKEGAGSPLHFGNGTRLTVT.

J is TRBJ1-1 and V is TRBV18, with no clear D. The germline V and J ends were trimmed by 3 bases and 4 bases, with 12 bases remaining between them. Germline CDR1 and CDR2: KGHSH and LQKENI. The CDR3 spans 14 residues. This CDR3 is CASSPAGWGTEAFF. The CDR3 nucleotides read TGTGCCAGCTCACCTGCGGGGTGGGGCACTGAAGCTTTCTTT.

This rearrangement joins TRBV11-2 to TRBJ2-3; tentatively, D is TRBD2 (6 bases). V gave up 6 bases and J gave up 10 bases, with 11 bases separating them. This CDR3 region has 11 residues. Germline V gene lookup returns CDR1 SGHAT and CDR2 FQNNGV. CDR3 sequence reads: CASSQGTSQYF. The CDR3 nucleotides read TGTGCCAGCAGTCAAGGGACTTCGCAGTATTTT.

The chain joins TRBV6-1 to TRBJ2-7, with TRBD2 identical over 9 bases. V lost 2 bases to trimming and J lost 4 bases; unmatched junction nucleotides: 6. This CDR3 is 15 amino acids long. Germline CDR1 and CDR2: MNHNS and SASEGT. The chain's CDR3 is CASSETPSGVYEQYF. The CDR3 DNA is TGTGCCAGCAGTGAAACCCCTAGCGGGGTTTACGAGCAGTACTTC.